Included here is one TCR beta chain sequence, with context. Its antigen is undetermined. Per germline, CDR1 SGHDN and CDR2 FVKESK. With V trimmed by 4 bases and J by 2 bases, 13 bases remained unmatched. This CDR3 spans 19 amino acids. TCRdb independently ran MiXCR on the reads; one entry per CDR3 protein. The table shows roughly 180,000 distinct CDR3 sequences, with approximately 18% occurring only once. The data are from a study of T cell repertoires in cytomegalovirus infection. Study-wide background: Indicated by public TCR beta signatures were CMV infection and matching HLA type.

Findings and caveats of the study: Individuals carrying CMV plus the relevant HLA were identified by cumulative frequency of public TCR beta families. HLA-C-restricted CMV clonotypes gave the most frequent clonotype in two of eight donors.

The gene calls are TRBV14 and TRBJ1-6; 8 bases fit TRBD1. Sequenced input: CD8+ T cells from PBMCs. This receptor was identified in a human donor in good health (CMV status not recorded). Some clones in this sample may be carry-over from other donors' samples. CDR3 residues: CASSPNRAGGFPYNSPLHF. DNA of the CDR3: TGTGCCAGCAGCCCCAACCGGGCAGGGGGCTTTCCCTATAATTCACCCCTCCACTTT.